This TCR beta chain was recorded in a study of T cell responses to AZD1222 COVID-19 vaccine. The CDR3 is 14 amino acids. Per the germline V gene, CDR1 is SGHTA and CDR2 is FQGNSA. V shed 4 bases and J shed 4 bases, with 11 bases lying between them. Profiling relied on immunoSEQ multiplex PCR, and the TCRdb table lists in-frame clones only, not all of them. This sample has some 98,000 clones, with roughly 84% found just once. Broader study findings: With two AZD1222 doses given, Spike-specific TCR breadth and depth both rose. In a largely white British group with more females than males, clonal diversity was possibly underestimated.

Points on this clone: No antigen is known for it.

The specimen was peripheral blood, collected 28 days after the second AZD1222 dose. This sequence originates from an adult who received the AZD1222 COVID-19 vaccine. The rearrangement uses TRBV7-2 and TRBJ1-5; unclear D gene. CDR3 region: CASSSTPINQPQHF. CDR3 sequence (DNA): TGTGCCAGCAGCTCCACCCCCATAAATCAGCCCCAGCATTTT. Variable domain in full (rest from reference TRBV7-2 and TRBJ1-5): GAGVSQSPSNKVTEKGKDVELRCDPISGHTALYWYRQSLGQGLEFLIYFQGNSAPDKSGLPSDRFSAERTGGSVSTLTIQRTQQEDSAVYLCASSSTPINQPQHFGDGTRLSIL.